This T cell receptor beta chain was profiled in a study of OX40 agonist ivuxolimab in advanced cancers. Study details: Of the participants, approximately 44% had some prior anti-PD-1, anti-PD-L1 or anti-CTLA-4 therapy, which was allowed. Study-level points and caveats: The study found among the lowest clonal expansion in partial responders at 0.1-3.0 mg/kg.

CDR1 and CDR2 (germline): MNHEY, SMNVEV (reference sequence). There are 14 residues in the CDR3. Trimming shortened V by 0 bases and J by 6 bases, and 8 bases separated the two germline ends. The protocol was immunoSEQ multiplex PCR, while the TCRdb copy is restricted to in-frame clones and leaves out a portion. Here the sample spans 35,000 to 45,000 clones, about 86% being singletons. Remarks on this clone: Its antigen is currently unknown.

The rearrangement uses TRBV27 and TRBJ2-2; D is ambiguous. This receptor was identified in an adult with an advanced solid tumor such as melanoma, head and neck, liver or kidney cancer. The sequencing here drew on CD4+ or CD8+ T cells sorted from blood, taken in a trial of the OX40 agonist ivuxolimab. The chain's CDR3 is CASSLSPLPGELFF. The DNA of the CDR3 is TGTGCCAGCAGTTTATCCCCCCTTCCCGGGGAGCTGTTTTTT.